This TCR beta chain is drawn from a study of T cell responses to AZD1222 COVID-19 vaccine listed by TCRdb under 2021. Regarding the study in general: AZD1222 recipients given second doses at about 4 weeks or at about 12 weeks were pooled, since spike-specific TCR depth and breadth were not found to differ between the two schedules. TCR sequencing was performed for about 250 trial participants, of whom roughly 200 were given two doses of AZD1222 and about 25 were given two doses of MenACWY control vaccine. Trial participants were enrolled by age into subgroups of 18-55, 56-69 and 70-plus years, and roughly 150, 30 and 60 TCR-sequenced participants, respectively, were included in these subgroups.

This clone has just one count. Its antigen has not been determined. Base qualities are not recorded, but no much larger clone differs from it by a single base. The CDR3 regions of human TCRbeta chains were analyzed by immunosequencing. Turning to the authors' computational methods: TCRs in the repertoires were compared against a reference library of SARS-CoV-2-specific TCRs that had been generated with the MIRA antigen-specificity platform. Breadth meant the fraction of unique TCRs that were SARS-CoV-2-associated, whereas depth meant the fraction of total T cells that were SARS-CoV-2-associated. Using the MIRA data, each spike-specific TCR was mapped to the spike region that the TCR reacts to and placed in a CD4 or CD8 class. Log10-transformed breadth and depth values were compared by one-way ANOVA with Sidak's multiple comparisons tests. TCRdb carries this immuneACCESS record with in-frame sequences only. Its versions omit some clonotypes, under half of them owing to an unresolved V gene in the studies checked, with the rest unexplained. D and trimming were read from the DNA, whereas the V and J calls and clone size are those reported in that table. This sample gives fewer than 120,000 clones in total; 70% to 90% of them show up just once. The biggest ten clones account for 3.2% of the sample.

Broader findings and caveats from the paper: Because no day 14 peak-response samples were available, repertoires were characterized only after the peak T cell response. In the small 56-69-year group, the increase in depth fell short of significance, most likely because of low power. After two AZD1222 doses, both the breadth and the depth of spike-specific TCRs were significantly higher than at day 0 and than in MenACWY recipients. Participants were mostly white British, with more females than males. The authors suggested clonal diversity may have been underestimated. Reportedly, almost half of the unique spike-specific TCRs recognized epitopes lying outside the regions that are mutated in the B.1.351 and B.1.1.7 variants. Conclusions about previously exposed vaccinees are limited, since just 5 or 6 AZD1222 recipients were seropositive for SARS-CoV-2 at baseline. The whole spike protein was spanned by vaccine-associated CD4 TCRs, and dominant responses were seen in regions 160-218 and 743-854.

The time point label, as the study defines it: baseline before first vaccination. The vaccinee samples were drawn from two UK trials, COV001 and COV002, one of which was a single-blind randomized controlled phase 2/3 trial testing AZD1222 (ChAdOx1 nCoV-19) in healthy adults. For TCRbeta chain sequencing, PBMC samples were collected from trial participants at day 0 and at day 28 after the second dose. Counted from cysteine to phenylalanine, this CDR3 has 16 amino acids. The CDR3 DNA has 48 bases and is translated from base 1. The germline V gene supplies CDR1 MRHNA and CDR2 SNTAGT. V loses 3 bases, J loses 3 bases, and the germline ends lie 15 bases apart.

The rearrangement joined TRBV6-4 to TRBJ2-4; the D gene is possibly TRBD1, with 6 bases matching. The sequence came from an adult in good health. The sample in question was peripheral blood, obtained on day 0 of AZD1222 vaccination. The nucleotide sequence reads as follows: TGTGCCAGCAGTGAGACAGGCGACGGAGGCAAAAACATTCAGTACTTC. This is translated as CASSETGDGGKNIQYF.